This record covers a single T cell receptor (beta chain). Its antigen is still unknown. The data were obtained in a study of cytomegalovirus exposure and HLA in healthy donors. Points from the study as a whole: In a later analysis, across HLA loci, associated TCR counts were highest for DRB1, lowest for HLA-C. The study labeled more than 150 TCR beta chains cytomegalovirus-associated. Confirmation was obtained in vitro that a few CMV-associated chains are specific for CMV antigens.

PCR employed 60 Vbeta and 13 Jbeta primers. The assay was immunoSEQ multiplex PCR, and TCRdb's table has in-frame clones only and misses some. This table has 150,000 to 200,000 clones, approximately 85% appearing once. CDR1 and CDR2 from the germline V gene are MNHNS and SASEGT. V was clipped by 3 bases and J by 7 bases, with 9 bases between them. This CDR3 has 12 residues. This clonotype originated in a young man in good health and CMV-seropositive. The V call is TRBV6-1, the J call TRBJ2-5; D possibly corresponds to TRBD2 (6 bases). Sequencing was carried out using PBMCs. CDR3 bases: TGTGCCAGCAGTGAGAAAGCGGGGACCCAGTACTTC. Translating gives CASSEKAGTQYF.